These 18 T cell receptor beta chains originate from one sample sequenced in a study of T cell changes during pregnancy in multiple sclerosis. Clones were read by immunoSEQ multiplex PCR, and TCRdb kept only the in-frame ones, dropping some. Among about 99,000 clones listed, over 85% were seen once. Sequenced here: peripheral blood, sampled after pregnancy. These receptors were taken from a female donor with multiple sclerosis, enrolled in a pregnancy study.

A few counts support this clone. The genes are TRBV6-1 and TRBJ2-7, with a possible D match to TRBD2 (5 bases). This CDR3 contains 13 residues. V was cut by 11 bases and J by 0 bases, with 14 bases left in between. Germline CDR1 is MNHNS and CDR2 is SASEGT. The CDR3 protein is CAARQRLSYEQYF. CDR3 nucleotide sequence: TGTGCCGCCCGGCAGCGGCTCTCCTACGAGCAGTACTTC.

Here the CDR3 reads CASSASGSYEQYF. CDR3 sequence (DNA): TGTGCCAGTAGTGCCAGCGGGAGCTACGAGCAGTACTTC. This sequence joins TRBV19 and TRBJ2-7, with TRBD2 matching 8 bases. The germline V gene encodes CDR1 LNHDA and CDR2 SQIVND (reference sequence). V dropped 5 bases and J dropped 3; count of bases not matched to a gene: 3. CDR3 length: 13 residues.

Remarks on this clone: At the DNA level, this CDR3 is encoded by other sequences in the same sample as well. This sequence joins TRBV27 and TRBJ2-2; D remains ambiguous. Germline CDR1 and CDR2: MNHEY and SMNVEV (reference sequence). CDR3 size: 12 residues. Deletions cut 3 bases from V and 4 bases from J, with 3 bases between. The chain's CDR3 is CASSFLTGELFF. The CDR3 DNA follows: TGTGCCAGCAGTTTCCTCACCGGGGAGCTGTTTTTT.

The chain employs TRBV7-9 and TRBJ1-1, with 8 bases matching TRBD1. The CDR3 has 19 amino acids. Germline V gene data show CDR1 as SEHNR and CDR2 as FQNEAQ (reference sequence). Trimming removed 1 base from V and 5 bases from J; junction bases left unmatched: 18. The CDR3 DNA reads TGTGCCAGCAGCTTAGTGGGGCAAACTACAGGGGGATTAGTAACTGAAGCTTTCTTT. This codes for CASSLVGQTTGGLVTEAFF.

The chain combines TRBV7-9 with TRBJ1-1; D is unresolved. This CDR3 contains 13 residues. Germline assignment: CDR1 SEHNR and CDR2 FQNEAQ (reference sequence). The V end was cut by 2 bases, the J end by 4 bases, with 8 bases between. CDR3 sequence (DNA): TGTGCCAGCAGCTTACAGGAGGTCACTGAAGCTTTCTTT. This gives the protein CASSLQEVTEAFF.

The chain uses TRBV7-9 and TRBJ1-2; tentative D call: TRBD1 (6 bases). Germline V CDR1 and CDR2: SEHNR, FQNEAQ (reference sequence). The CDR3 loop spans 13 amino acids. The V gene lost 2 bases and the J gene lost 8 bases, with 12 bases spanning the gap. The CDR3 DNA sequence: TGTGCCAGCAGCTTAACAGGGCCGGACGGCTACACCTTC. As protein: CASSLTGPDGYTF.

This sequence joins TRBV6-1 and TRBJ2-7, with 8 bases fitting TRBD2. Losses at the gene ends were 0 bases for V and 2 bases for J; bases not matched to a gene: 6. Germline lookup yields CDR1 MNHNS and CDR2 SASEGT. The CDR3 consists of 16 residues. This CDR3 reads CASSEALPREAYEQYF. The CDR3 DNA follows: TGTGCCAGCAGTGAAGCGCTTCCGCGGGAGGCCTACGAGCAGTACTTC.

The chain uses TRBV27 and TRBJ1-1; no reliable D call. The CDR3 length is 14 residues. The germline CDR1 and CDR2 sequences are MNHEY and SMNVEV (reference sequence). Trimming took 6 bases from V and 0 from J, leaving 11 bases between them. CDR3 sequence reads: CASSKRSMNTEAFF. As DNA, the CDR3 is TGTGCCAGCAGCAAACGGAGCATGAACACTGAAGCTTTCTTT.

V gene TRBV19 combines with J gene TRBJ2-7; 7 nucleotides agree with TRBD1. The trim removed 4 bases at V and 2 bases at J, leaving 5 bases unmatched. Germline CDR1 is LNHDA and CDR2 is SQIVND (reference sequence). This CDR3 has 14 amino acids. CDR3 protein: CASSTRQGPYEQYF. CDR3 DNA sequence: TGTGCCAGTAGTACCAGACAGGGCCCCTACGAGCAGTACTTC. Variable domain in full (rest from reference TRBV19 and TRBJ2-7): DGGITQSPKYLFRKEGQNVTLSCEQNLNHDAMYWYRQDPGQGLRLIYYSQIVNDFQKGDIAEGYSVSREKKESFPLTVTSAQKNPTAFYLCASSTRQGPYEQYFGPGTRLTVT.

The chain is built from TRBV4-3 and TRBJ1-1; the D gene is possibly TRBD1 (5 bases). The CDR3 is 15 amino acids. Per the germline V gene, CDR1 is LGHNA and CDR2 is YSLEER. With 0 bases removed from V and 5 bases from J, the gap between germline ends came to 13 bases. The CDR3 is CASSQDRQGGTEAFF. The DNA for the CDR3 is TGCGCCAGCAGCCAAGATCGTCAGGGCGGAACTGAAGCTTTCTTT.

This chain connects TRBV5-4 to TRBJ1-4; TRBD1 is a possible D gene (5 bases). Germline V CDR1 and CDR2: SGHNT, YYREEE (reference sequence). The V gene lost 4 bases and the J gene lost 5 bases, with 12 bases spanning the gap. The CDR3 runs to 14 residues. The CDR3 spells CASSPGGGNEKLFF. The DNA of the CDR3 is TGTGCCAGCAGCCCCGGGGGGGGAAATGAAAAACTGTTTTTT.

The DNA of the CDR3 is TGTGCCAGCAGTCCCCTTCGGACTAGCGGGCAAGAGACCCAGTACTTC. Its translation is CASSPLRTSGQETQYF. The chain couples TRBV6-6 to TRBJ2-5; 11 bases map to TRBD2. Germline-derived CDR1 and CDR2 are MNHNY and SVGAGI (reference sequence). The J segment lost 2 bases and the V segment lost 5 bases, leaving 7 bases of the junction unmatched. CDR3 length equals 16 residues.

The chain employs TRBV7-9 and TRBJ2-7, with 7 bases fitting TRBD1. Germline CDR1 is SEHNR and CDR2 is FQNEAQ (reference sequence). Unmatched junction bases numbered 8, after V lost 2 bases and J lost 7 bases. This CDR3 spans 14 amino acids. CDR3 coding DNA: TGTGCCAGCAGCTTACCGGGACAGCCACGGGAGCAGTACTTC. The encoded protein is CASSLPGQPREQYF.

The J gene is TRBJ2-7, the V gene TRBV11-2, with 9 bases identical to TRBD1. CDR3 length equals 15 residues. The V gene's germline CDR1 is SGHAT and CDR2 FQNNGV. V gave up 5 bases and J gave up 5 bases; unmatched junction bases: 10. CDR3 loop: CASSRGSRDRDEQYF. CDR3 in DNA: TGTGCCAGCAGCCGGGGTAGTCGGGACAGGGACGAGCAGTACTTC.

In its sample, this clone was seen a few times. The rearrangement uses TRBV7-9 and TRBJ2-1, with a tentative D call TRBD2 (5 bases). Germline CDR1 and CDR2: SEHNR and FQNEAQ (reference sequence). The CDR3 covers 13 residues. Trimming took off 8 bases at V and 6 bases at J, with 14 bases between the two ends. The DNA for the CDR3 is TGTGCCAGCGATCGGGGAAATAGCAATGAGCAGTTCTTC. It translates to CASDRGNSNEQFF.

The chain employs TRBV10-3 and TRBJ1-2, with TRBD1 identical over 7 bases. CDR3 length equals 12 residues. Per germline, CDR1 ENHRY and CDR2 SYGVKD. The trim removed 2 bases at V and 8 bases at J, leaving 2 bases unmatched. In DNA form, the CDR3 reads TGTGCCATCAGTGAGGGAGGGGGCGGCTACACCTTC. This encodes CAISEGGGGYTF.

V is TRBV4-1 and J is TRBJ2-7; tentatively, D is TRBD1 (5 bases). V was cut by 4 bases and J by 1 base, with 26 bases left in between. The CDR3 spans 19 residues. CDR1 is MGHRA and CDR2 is YSYEKL in the germline V gene. Here the CDR3 DNA reads TGCGCCAGCAGCCGGAAGACAGAAATTGCCAGTGATCTTTCCTACGAGCAGTACTTC. This codes for CASSRKTEIASDLSYEQYF.

V usage is TRBV11-2 and J usage is TRBJ2-4; D unresolved. Germline V gene data show CDR1 as SGHAT and CDR2 as FQNNGV. This CDR3 has 16 amino acids. Trimming removed 4 bases from V and 1 base from J, with 14 bases in between. The CDR3 spells CASSSSFGVAKNIQYF. DNA for the CDR3: TGTGCCAGCAGCTCCTCATTCGGAGTTGCCAAAAACATTCAGTACTTC.